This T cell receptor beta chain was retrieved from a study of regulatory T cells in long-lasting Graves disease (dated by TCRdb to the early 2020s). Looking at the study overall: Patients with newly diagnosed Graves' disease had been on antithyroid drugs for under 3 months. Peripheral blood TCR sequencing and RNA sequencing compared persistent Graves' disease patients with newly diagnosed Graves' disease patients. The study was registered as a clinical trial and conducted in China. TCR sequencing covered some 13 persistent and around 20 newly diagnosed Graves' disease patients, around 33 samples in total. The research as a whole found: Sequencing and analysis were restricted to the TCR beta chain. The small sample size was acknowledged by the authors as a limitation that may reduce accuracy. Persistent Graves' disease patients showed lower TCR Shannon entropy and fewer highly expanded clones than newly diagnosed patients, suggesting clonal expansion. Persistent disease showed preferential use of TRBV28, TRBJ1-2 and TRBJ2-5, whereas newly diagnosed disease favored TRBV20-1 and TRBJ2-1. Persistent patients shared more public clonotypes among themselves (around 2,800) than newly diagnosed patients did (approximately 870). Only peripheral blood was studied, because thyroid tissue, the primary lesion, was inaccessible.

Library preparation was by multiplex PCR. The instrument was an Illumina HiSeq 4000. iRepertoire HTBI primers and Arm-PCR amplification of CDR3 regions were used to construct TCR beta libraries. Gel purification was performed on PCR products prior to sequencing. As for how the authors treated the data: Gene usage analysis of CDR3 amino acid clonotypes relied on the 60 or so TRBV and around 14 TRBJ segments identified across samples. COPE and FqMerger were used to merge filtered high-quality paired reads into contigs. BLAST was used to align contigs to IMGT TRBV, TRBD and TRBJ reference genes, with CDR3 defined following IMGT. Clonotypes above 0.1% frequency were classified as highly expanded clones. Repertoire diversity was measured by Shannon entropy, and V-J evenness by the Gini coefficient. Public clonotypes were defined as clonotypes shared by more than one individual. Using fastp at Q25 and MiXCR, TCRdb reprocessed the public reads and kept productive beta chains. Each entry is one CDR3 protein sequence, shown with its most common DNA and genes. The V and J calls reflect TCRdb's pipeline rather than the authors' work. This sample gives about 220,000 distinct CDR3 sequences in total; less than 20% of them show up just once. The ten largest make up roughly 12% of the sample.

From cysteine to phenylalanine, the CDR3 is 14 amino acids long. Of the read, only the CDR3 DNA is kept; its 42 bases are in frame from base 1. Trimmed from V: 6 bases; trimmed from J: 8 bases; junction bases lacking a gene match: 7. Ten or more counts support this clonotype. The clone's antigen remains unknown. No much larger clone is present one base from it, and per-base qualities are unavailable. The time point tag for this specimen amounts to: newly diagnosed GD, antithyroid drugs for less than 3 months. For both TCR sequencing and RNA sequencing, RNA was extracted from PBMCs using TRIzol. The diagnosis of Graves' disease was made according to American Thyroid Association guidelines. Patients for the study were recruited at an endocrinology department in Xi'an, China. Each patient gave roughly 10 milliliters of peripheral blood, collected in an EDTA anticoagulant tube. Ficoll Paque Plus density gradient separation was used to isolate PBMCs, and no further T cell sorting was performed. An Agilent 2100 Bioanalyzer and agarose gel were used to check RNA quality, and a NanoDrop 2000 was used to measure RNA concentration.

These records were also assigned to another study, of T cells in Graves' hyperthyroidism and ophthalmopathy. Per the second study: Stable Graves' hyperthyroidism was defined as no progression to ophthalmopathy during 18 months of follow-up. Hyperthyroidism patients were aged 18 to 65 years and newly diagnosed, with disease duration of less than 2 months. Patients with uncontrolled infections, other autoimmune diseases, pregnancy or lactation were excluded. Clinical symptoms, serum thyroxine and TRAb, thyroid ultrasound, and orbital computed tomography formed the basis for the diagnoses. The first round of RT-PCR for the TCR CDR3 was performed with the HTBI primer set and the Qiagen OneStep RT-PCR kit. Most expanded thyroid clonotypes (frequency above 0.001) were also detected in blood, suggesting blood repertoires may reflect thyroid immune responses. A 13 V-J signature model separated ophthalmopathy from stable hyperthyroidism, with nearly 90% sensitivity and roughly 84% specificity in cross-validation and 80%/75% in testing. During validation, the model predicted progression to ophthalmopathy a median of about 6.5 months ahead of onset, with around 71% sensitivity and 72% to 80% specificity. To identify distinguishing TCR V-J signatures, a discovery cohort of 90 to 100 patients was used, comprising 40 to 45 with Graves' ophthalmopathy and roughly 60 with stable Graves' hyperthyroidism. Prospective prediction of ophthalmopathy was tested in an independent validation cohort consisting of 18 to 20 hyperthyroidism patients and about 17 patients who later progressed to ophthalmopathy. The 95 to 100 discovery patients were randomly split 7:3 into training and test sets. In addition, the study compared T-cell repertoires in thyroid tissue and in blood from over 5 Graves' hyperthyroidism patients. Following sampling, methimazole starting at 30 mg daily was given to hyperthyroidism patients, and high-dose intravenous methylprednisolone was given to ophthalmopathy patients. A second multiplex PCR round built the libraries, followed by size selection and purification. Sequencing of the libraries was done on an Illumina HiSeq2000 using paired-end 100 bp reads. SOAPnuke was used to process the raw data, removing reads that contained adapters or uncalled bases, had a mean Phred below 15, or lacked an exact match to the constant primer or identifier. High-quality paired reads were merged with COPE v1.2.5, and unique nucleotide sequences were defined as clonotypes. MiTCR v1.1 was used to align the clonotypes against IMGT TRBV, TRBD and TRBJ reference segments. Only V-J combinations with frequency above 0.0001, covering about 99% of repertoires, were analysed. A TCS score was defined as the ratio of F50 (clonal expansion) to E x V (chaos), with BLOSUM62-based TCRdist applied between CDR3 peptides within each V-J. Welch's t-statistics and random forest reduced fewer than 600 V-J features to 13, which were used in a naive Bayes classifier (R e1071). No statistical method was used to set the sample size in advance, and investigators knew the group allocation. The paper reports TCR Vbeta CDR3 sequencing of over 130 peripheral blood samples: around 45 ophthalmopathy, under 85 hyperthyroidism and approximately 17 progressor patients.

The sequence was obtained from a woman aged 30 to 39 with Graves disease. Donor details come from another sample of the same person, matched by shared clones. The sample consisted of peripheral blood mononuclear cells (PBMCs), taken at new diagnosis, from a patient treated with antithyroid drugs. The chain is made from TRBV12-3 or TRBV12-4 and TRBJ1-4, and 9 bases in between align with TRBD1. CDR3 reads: CASRRQGVREKLFF. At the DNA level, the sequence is TGTGCCAGCAGGCGACAGGGGGTTCGGGAAAAACTGTTTTTT.